The 29 T cell receptor beta chains reported below all come from one sample, sequenced in a study of shared clonotypes between healthy human individuals. Terminally differentiated effector memory CD45RA+ cells were excluded from the naive CD8 cells, which were CD45RO-negative and positively selected for CCR7. Profiling relied on immunoSEQ multiplex PCR, and the TCRdb table lists in-frame clones only, not all of them. The profile shows some 1,900,000 clones, about 95% of them singletons. Sequencing input: naive CD8+ T cells sorted from blood. The receptors stem from a man between 18 and 35 years old in good health.

The rearrangement joins TRBV18 to TRBJ2-7; 9 bases line up with TRBD2. The CDR3 consists of 16 residues. Germline-derived CDR1 and CDR2 are KGHSH and LQKENI. V lost 3 bases and J lost 2; bases outside the gene matches: 8. The CDR3, as DNA: TGTGCCAGCTCACCCTTTAGCGGGGGTGAAACCTACGAGCAGTACTTC. This codes for CASSPFSGGETYEQYF.

This clone was counted once. The chain employs TRBV11-2 and TRBJ2-3; a possible D gene is TRBD1 (5 bases). The germline gives CDR1 SGHAT, CDR2 FQNNGV. The CDR3 sequence is 14 residues long. Trimming pared 4 bases from V and 5 bases from J, leaving 13 bases between. The CDR3 DNA follows: TGTGCCAGCAGCTGGGGCTTTCCGGGAGATACGCAGTATTTT. Translation gives CASSWGFPGDTQYF.

This rearrangement joins TRBV21-1 to TRBJ2-3; TRBD2 is the table's D call and was not checked against the DNA. TRBV21-1 is listed as a pseudogene. The CDR3 has 16 amino acids. The CDR3 here is CASSATREGEEDTQYF. The CDR3 nucleotides are TGTGCCAGCAGCGCTACCCGGGAGGGGGAGGAGGATACGCAGTATTTT.

The CDR3 sequence is CASMGPSSYEQYF. Written as DNA, the CDR3 is TGCGCCAGCATGGGCCCTAGCTCCTACGAGCAGTACTTC. This sequence joins TRBV10-2 and TRBJ2-7; D gene uncertain. The germline V and J ends were trimmed by 7 bases and 0 bases, with 10 bases remaining between them. Per germline, CDR1 WSHSY and CDR2 SAAADI. This CDR3 is 13 amino acids long.

The chain carries TRBV19 and TRBJ2-5, with TRBD2 matching 9 bases. V gave up 4 bases and J gave up 5 bases; unmatched junction bases: 8. The CDR3 is made up of 15 amino acids. Per germline, CDR1 LNHDA and CDR2 SQIVND (reference sequence). The CDR3 DNA sequence: TGTGCCAGTAGTAGTTTGCTAGCGGGGTGGGAGACCCAGTACTTC. It translates to CASSSLLAGWETQYF.

The chain carries TRBV7-9 and TRBJ2-5; D is ambiguous. The CDR3 covers 13 residues. CDR1 SEHNR and CDR2 FQNEAQ come from the germline V gene (reference sequence). V shed 6 bases and J shed 1 base, with 9 bases lying between them. The CDR3 nucleotides read TGTGCCAGCAGACCTGACACCCAAGAGACCCAGTACTTC. Translated: CASRPDTQETQYF.

This chain joins TRBV5-5 and TRBJ2-7, with TRBD1 matching 7 bases. The germline V gene encodes CDR1 SGHKS and CDR2 YYEKEE (reference sequence). Unmatched junction bases numbered 3, after V lost 0 bases and J lost 3 bases. The CDR3 runs to 14 residues. The chain's CDR3 is CASSLEGQLYEQYF. In DNA, the CDR3 is TGTGCCAGCAGCTTGGAGGGACAGCTCTACGAGCAGTACTTC.

A single count supports this clone. This chain links TRBV4-3 with TRBJ2-1, with D possibly matching TRBD1 (6 bases). This CDR3 has 15 residues. Trimming removed 0 bases from V and 8 bases from J, with 14 bases in between. Germline assignment: CDR1 LGHNA and CDR2 YSLEER. The DNA of the CDR3 is TGCGCCAGCAGCCAAGATGGCCCCAGGGGCGATGAGCAGTTCTTC. This encodes CASSQDGPRGDEQFF.

This rearrangement joins TRBV19 to TRBJ1-3; D is uncertain. The CDR3 length is 15 residues. With 7 bases removed from V and 0 bases from J, the gap between germline ends came to 13 bases. CDR1 is LNHDA, CDR2 SQIVND, per germline (reference sequence). Written as DNA, the CDR3 is TGTGCCAGTACTAACCCCAACACCTCTGGAAACACCATATATTTT. Translating it yields CASTNPNTSGNTIYF.

This chain links TRBV9 with TRBJ2-7; possible D gene TRBD1, 6 bases. The CDR3 loop spans 15 amino acids. Germline V gives CDR1 SGDLS, CDR2 YYNGEE. Trimming shortened V by 3 bases and J by 1 base, and 14 bases separated the two germline ends. The CDR3 DNA reads TGTGCCAGCAGCGGATCCGGAACAGGGTCCTACGAGCAGTACTTC. Translation: CASSGSGTGSYEQYF.

The CDR3 DNA reads TGCGCCAGCAGCCAAGGACTACAGGGAGGGACCGGGGAGCTGTTTTTT. It specifies CASSQGLQGGTGELFF. The V call is TRBV4-3, the J call TRBJ2-2, with a weak D call TRBD2 (7 bases). The V gene lost 1 base and the J gene lost 5 bases, with 14 bases spanning the gap. This CDR3 spans 16 amino acids. Germline CDR1 is LGHNA and CDR2 is YSLEER.

This clone was seen just once. The V call is TRBV13, the J call TRBJ2-7; 10 bases are a match to TRBD2. Germline CDR1 reads PRHDT; CDR2 reads FYEKMQ (reference sequence). There are 19 residues in the CDR3. With V trimmed by 1 base and J by 5 bases, 17 bases remained unmatched. The CDR3 sequence: CASSLDSYLRSGRDHEQYF. The CDR3 DNA sequence: TGTGCCAGCAGCTTAGACAGCTATCTCAGGAGCGGGAGGGACCACGAGCAGTACTTC. The full variable domain, in which reference TRBV13 and TRBJ2-7 provide the parts outside the CDR3, is AAGVIQSPRHLIKEKRETATLKCYPIPRHDTVYWYQQGPGQDPQFLISFYEKMQSDKGSIPDRFSAQQFSDYHSELNMSSLELGDSALYFCASSLDSYLRSGRDHEQYFGPGTRLTVT.

The gene calls are TRBV28 and TRBJ1-2, with a weak D call TRBD1 (5 bases). Germline V gene data show CDR1 as MDHEN and CDR2 as SYDVKM. Trimming left V 2 bases short and J 2 bases short, with 9 bases between. This CDR3 has 14 residues. The CDR3, as DNA: TGTGCCAGCAGTTTAAGAGGGACCAACTATGGCTACACCTTC. Amino acid sequence: CASSLRGTNYGYTF.

The chain combines TRBV2 with TRBJ2-3; the match to TRBD2 covers 8 bases. V trimming: 7 bases; J trimming: 3 bases; junction bases outside the gene matches: 12. This CDR3 region has 16 residues. CDR1 is SNHLY, CDR2 FYNNEI, per germline. The CDR3 is CASMSSEAGDTDTQYF. DNA of the CDR3: TGTGCCAGCATGTCTAGCGAAGCGGGAGATACAGATACGCAGTATTTT.

About this clone itself: The sample holds other DNA sequences that translate to the same CDR3. The chain is built from TRBV5-6 and TRBJ1-5; D is unresolved. The CDR3 is made up of 14 amino acids. V dropped 0 bases and J dropped 0 bases, with 4 bases sitting between them. CDR1 and CDR2 (germline): SGHDT, YYEEEE. The CDR3 region is CASSLAGSNQPQHF. Written as DNA, the CDR3 is TGTGCCAGCAGCTTGGCTGGTAGCAATCAGCCCCAGCATTTT.

The rearrangement links TRBV5-1 to TRBJ1-1; D is unresolved. Germline CDR1 is SGHRS and CDR2 is YFSETQ. The CDR3 has 13 amino acids. The ends were cut back, 4 bases at V and 4 bases at J, with 11 bases in the middle. CDR3 in amino acids: CASSLEWGTEAFF. CDR3 nucleotide sequence: TGCGCCAGCAGCCTGGAATGGGGCACTGAAGCTTTCTTT.

This chain connects TRBV6-1 to TRBJ2-7; 9 positions match TRBD1. Germline CDR1 and CDR2: MNHNS and SASEGT. V lost 7 bases and J lost 4; bases outside the gene matches: 8. The length of the CDR3 is 14 residues. This chain's CDR3 is CASIRTGDYYEQYF. The CDR3 DNA sequence: TGTGCCAGCATCCGGACAGGGGACTATTACGAGCAGTACTTC.

This sequence joins TRBV28 and TRBJ1-3; unclear D gene. V was pared by 7 bases and J by 4 bases, with 20 bases between. This CDR3 has 16 amino acids. The V gene's germline CDR1 is MDHEN and CDR2 SYDVKM. The CDR3 spells CASIKTLMVVGNTIYF. The CDR3 DNA sequence: TGTGCCAGCATTAAAACCTTAATGGTAGTCGGAAACACCATATATTTT.

This clone was recorded only once. V usage is TRBV9 and J usage is TRBJ1-2, with 9 bases matching TRBD1. Trimming at V came to 4 bases and at J to 3 bases, leaving 7 bases not matched to a gene. Germline CDR1 is SGDLS and CDR2 is YYNGEE. The CDR3 has 15 amino acids. The CDR3 sequence: CASSPRTGADYGYTF. CDR3 in DNA: TGTGCCAGCAGCCCCAGGACAGGGGCGGACTATGGCTACACCTTC. Filled out from reference TRBV9 and TRBJ1-2, the complete variable domain reads DSGVTQTPKHLITATGQRVTLRCSPRSGDLSVYWYQQSLDQGLQFLIQYYNGEERAKGNILERFSAQQFPDLHSELNLSSLELGDSALYFCASSPRTGADYGYTFGSGTRLTVV.

V is TRBV25-1 and J is TRBJ2-7; D could derive from TRBD1 or TRBD2 (5 bases each). The V and J ends lost 5 bases and 0 bases respectively, with 8 bases between them. Germline V lookup: CDR1 MGHDK, CDR2 SYGVNS. The CDR3 has 13 amino acids. For the CDR3, the DNA is TGTGCCAGCAGTCCCGGGACCTCCTACGAGCAGTACTTC. It codes for CASSPGTSYEQYF.

The chain uses TRBV5-8 and TRBJ2-1; D remains unclear. The CDR3 spans 10 residues. Trimming took 3 bases from V and 10 from J, leaving 5 bases between them. Germline loops: CDR1 SGHTS, CDR2 YDEGEE. DNA of the CDR3: TGTGCCAGCAGCTCCTACGAGCAGTTCTTC. This codes for CASSSYEQFF.

The DNA of the CDR3 is TGTGCCAGCAGTAGCGTTCATCGCGATACGCAGTATTTT. It yields the protein CASSSVHRDTQYF. This chain joins TRBV7-3 and TRBJ2-3; D may be TRBD2 (5 bases). This CDR3 region has 13 residues. From germline, CDR1 is SGHTA and CDR2 FQGTGA. V was trimmed by 6 bases and J by 6 bases, leaving 13 bases between them.

The chain links TRBV10-3 to TRBJ1-2, with a tentative D call TRBD1 (5 bases). With 6 bases removed from V and 6 bases from J, the gap between germline ends came to 20 bases. This CDR3 spans 15 amino acids. The germline V gene has CDR1 ENHRY and CDR2 SYGVKD. The DNA of the CDR3 is TGTGCCATCAGAGACCCCGGGACCGGGGTGGATGGCTACACCTTC. The encoded protein is CAIRDPGTGVDGYTF.

This rearrangement joins TRBV27 to TRBJ2-5; TRBD1 agrees at 7 bases. The CDR3 loop spans 15 amino acids. Germline V gene data show CDR1 as MNHEY and CDR2 as SMNVEV (reference sequence). The J segment lost 2 bases and the V segment lost 4 bases, leaving 7 bases of the junction unmatched. The DNA for the CDR3 is TGTGCCAGCAGTTACGGACAGGCTTTTCAAGAGACCCAGTACTTC. This codes for CASSYGQAFQETQYF.

The chain carries TRBV6-5 and TRBJ2-7; no firm D call. The CDR3 is 14 residues long. V was trimmed by 2 bases and J by 3 bases, leaving 11 bases between them. CDR1 is MNHEY, CDR2 SVGAGI, per germline. The CDR3, as DNA: TGTGCCAGCAGTTACCGGGTCACGGGCTACGAGCAGTACTTC. This gives the protein CASSYRVTGYEQYF.

The gene calls are TRBV19 and TRBJ2-1; D uncertain. Germline CDR1 is LNHDA and CDR2 is SQIVND (reference sequence). V was cut by 6 bases and J by 4 bases, with 7 bases left in between. There are 12 residues in the CDR3. The DNA for the CDR3 is TGTGCCAGTAGGGGATCATACAATGAGCAGTTCTTC. This translates into CASRGSYNEQFF. Combining the CDR3 with reference TRBV19 and TRBJ2-1 gives the whole variable domain DGGITQSPKYLFRKEGQNVTLSCEQNLNHDAMYWYRQDPGQGLRLIYYSQIVNDFQKGDIAEGYSVSREKKESFPLTVTSAQKNPTAFYLCASRGSYNEQFFGPGTRLTVL.

The chain carries TRBV14 and TRBJ2-7; D possibly corresponds to TRBD2 (6 bases). CDR1 and CDR2 (germline): SGHDN, FVKESK. This CDR3 has 13 residues. With 3 bases removed from V and 7 bases from J, the gap between germline ends came to 13 bases. The chain's CDR3 is CASSQQEGGEQYF. CDR3 nucleotides: TGTGCCAGCAGCCAGCAAGAAGGAGGGGAGCAGTACTTC.

Details on this clone: The sample has other DNA sequences that encode this CDR3 too. V is TRBV27 and J is TRBJ1-5; possibly TRBD1 for D (5 bases). Trimming removed 3 bases at V and 7 bases at J, with 10 bases between. The CDR3 covers 13 residues. Looked up from germline, CDR1 is MNHEY and CDR2 is SMNVEV (reference sequence). The CDR3 DNA is TGTGCCAGCAGTTTCGGGGGATCCCAGCCCCAGCATTTT. Translating gives CASSFGGSQPQHF.

This chain links TRBV10-3 with TRBJ2-5; D not certain. This CDR3 has 13 amino acids. Per the germline V gene, CDR1 is ENHRY and CDR2 is SYGVKD. Trimming took off 2 bases at V and 11 bases at J, with 15 bases between the two ends. Written as DNA, the CDR3 is TGTGCCATCAGTGAGAGGGCCCACGTACTTCAGTACTTC. Translation: CAISERAHVLQYF.